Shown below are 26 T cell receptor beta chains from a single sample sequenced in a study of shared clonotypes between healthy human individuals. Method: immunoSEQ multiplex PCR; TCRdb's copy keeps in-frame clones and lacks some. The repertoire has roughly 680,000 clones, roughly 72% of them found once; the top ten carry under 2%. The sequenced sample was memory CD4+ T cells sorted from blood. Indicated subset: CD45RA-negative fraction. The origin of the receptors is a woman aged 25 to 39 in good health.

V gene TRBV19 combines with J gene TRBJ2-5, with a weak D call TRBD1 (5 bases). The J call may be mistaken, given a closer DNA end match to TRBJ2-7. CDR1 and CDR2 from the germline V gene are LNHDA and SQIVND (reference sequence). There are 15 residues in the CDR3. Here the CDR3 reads CASSPADSYTYEQYF. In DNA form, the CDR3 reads TGTGCCAGTAGTCCCGCCGACAGTTACACCTACGAGCAGTACTTC.

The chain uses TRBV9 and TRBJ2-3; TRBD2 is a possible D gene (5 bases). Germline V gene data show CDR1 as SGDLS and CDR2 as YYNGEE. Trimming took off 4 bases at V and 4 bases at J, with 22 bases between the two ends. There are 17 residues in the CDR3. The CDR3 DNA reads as TGTGCCAGCAGCCAAGATTTTGAGCGGTCTGTAGCAGATACGCAGTATTTT. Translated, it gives CASSQDFERSVADTQYF.

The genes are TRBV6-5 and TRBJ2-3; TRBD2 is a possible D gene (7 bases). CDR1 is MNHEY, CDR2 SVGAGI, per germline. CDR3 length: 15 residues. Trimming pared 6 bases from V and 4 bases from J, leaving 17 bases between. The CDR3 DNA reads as TGTGCCAGCAGCCCTTCGGGGGGCCTCGCAGATACGCAGTATTTT. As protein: CASSPSGGLADTQYF.

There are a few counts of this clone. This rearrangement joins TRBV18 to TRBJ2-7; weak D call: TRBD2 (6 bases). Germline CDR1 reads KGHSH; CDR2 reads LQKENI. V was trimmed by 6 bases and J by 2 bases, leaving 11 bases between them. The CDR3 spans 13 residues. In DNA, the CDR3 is TGTGCCAGCTCCGCTCGGGAGCCCTACGAGCAGTACTTC. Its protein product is CASSAREPYEQYF.

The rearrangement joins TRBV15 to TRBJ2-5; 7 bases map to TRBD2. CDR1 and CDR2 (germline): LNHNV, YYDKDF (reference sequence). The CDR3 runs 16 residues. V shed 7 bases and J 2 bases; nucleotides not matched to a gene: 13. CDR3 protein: CATTARWWEGQETQYF. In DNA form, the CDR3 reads TGTGCCACCACAGCCCGGTGGTGGGAGGGGCAAGAGACCCAGTACTTC.

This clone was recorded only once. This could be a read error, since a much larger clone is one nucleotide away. The CDR3 nucleotides read TGTGCCAGCAGCCTCAAGGTTGGGGCCAAAAACATTCAGTACTTC. Amino acid sequence: CASSLKVGAKNIQYF. The V gene is TRBV28, the J gene TRBJ2-4; D gene uncertain. Trimming cost V 6 bases and J 1 base, with 13 bases left between them. The V gene's germline CDR1 is MDHEN and CDR2 SYDVKM. The CDR3 runs 15 residues.

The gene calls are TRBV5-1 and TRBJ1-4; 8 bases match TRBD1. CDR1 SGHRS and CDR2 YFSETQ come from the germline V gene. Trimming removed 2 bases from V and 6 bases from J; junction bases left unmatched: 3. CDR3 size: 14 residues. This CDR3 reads CASSFTGGYEKLFF. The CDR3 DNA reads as TGCGCCAGCAGCTTTACAGGGGGTTATGAAAAACTGTTTTTT. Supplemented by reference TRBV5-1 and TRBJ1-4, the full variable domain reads KAGVTQTPRYLIKTRGQQVTLSCSPISGHRSVSWYQQTPGQGLQFLFEYFSETQRNKGNFPGRFSGRQFSNSRSEMNVSTLELGDSALYLCASSFTGGYEKLFFGSGTQLSVL.

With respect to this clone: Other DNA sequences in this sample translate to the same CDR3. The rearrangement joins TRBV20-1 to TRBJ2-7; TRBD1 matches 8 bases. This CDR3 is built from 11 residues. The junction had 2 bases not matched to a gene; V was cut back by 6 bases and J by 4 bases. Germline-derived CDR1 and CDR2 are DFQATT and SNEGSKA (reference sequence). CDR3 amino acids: CSADRAYEQYF. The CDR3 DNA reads TGCAGTGCGGACAGGGCGTACGAGCAGTACTTC.

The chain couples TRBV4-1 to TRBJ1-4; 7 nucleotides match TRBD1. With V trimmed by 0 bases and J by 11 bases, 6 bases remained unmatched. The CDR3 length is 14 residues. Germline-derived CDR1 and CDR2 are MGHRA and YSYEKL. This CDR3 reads CASSQDWRDSKLFF. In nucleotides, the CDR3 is TGCGCCAGCAGCCAAGATTGGCGGGACAGTAAACTGTTTTTT.

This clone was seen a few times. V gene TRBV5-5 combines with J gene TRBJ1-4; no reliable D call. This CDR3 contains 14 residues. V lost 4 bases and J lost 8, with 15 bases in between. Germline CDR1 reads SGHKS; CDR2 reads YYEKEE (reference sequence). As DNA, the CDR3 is TGTGCCAGCAGCGTCTTCGGAAAAGGAGAAAAACTGTTTTTT. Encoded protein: CASSVFGKGEKLFF.

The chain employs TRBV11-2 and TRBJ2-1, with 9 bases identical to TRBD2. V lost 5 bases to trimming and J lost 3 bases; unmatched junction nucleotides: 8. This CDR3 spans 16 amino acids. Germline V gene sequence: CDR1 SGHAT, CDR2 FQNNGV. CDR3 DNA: TGTGCCAGCAGCCCCCTGGCTAGCGGGAACTACAATGAGCAGTTCTTC. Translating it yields CASSPLASGNYNEQFF.

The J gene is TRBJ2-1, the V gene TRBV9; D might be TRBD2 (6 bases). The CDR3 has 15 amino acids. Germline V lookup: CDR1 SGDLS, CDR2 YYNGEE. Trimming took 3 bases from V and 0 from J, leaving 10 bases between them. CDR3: CASSGGVSSYNEQFF. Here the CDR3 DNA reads TGTGCCAGCAGCGGCGGGGTGAGCTCCTACAATGAGCAGTTCTTC.

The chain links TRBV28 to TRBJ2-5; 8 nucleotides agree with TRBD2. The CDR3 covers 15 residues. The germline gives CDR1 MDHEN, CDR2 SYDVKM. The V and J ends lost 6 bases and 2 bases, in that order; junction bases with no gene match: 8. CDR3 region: CASRLAGGFQETQYF. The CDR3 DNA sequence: TGTGCCAGCAGGCTGGCGGGAGGCTTTCAAGAGACCCAGTACTTC.

As DNA, the CDR3 is TGTGCCAGCAGCGAGCGGGAGGGGGCAAAGACCCAGTACTTC. This codes for CASSEREGAKTQYF. The chain has TRBV2 and TRBJ2-5; 10 bases fit TRBD2. The CDR3 contains 14 residues. The J segment lost 6 bases and the V segment lost 6 bases, leaving 7 bases of the junction unmatched. CDR1 SNHLY and CDR2 FYNNEI come from the germline V gene.

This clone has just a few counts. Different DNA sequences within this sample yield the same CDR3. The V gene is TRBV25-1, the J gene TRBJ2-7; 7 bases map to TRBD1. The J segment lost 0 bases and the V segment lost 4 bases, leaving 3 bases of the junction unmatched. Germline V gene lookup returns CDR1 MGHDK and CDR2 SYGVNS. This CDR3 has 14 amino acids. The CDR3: CASSGRDSSYEQYF. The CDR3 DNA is TGTGCCAGCAGTGGCAGGGACAGCTCCTACGAGCAGTACTTC.

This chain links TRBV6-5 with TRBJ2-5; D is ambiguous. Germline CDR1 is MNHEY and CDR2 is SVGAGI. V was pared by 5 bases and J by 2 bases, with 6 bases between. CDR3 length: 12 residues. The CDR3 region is CASSARQETQYF. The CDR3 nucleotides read TGTGCCAGCAGTGCCAGACAAGAGACCCAGTACTTC.

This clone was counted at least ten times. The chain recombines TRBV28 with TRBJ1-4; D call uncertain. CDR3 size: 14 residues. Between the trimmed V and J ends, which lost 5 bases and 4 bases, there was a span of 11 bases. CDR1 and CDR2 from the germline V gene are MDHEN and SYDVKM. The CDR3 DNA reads TGTGCCAGCAGTCCAGGAATCGTTAATGAAAAACTGTTTTTT. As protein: CASSPGIVNEKLFF.

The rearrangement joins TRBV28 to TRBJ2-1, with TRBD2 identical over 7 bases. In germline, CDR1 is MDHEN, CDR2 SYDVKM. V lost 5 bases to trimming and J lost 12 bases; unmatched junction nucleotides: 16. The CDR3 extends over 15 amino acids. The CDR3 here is CASSDLAGRRLGQFF. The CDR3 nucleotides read TGTGCCAGCAGTGATTTAGCGGGTCGGCGGTTAGGGCAGTTCTTC. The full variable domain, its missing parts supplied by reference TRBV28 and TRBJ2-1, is DVKVTQSSRYLVKRTGEKVFLECVQDMDHENMFWYRQDPGLGLRLIYFSYDVKMKEKGDIPEGYSVSREKKERFSLILESASTNQTSMYLCASSDLAGRRLGQFFGPGTRLTVL.

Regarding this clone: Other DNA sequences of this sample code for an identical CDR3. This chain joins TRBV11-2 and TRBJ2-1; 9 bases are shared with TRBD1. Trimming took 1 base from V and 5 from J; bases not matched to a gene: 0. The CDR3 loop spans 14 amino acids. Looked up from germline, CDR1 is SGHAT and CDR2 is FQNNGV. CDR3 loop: CASSLGTGDNEQFF. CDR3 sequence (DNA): TGTGCCAGCAGCTTAGGGACAGGGGACAATGAGCAGTTCTTC.

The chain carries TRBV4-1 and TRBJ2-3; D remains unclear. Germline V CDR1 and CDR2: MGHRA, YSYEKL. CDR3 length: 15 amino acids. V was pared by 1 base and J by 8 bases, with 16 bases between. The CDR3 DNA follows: TGCGCCAGCAGCCAAGCCGTTGCGCTGAACCCTACGCAGTATTTT. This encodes CASSQAVALNPTQYF.

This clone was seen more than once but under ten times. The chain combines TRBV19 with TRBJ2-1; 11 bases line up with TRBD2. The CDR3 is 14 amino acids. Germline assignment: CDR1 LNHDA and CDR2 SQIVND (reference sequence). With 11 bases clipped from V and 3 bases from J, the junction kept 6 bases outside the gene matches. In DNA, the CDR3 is TGTGCCTGCGCCGGGACTAGCGGCTACAATGAGCAGTTCTTC. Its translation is CACAGTSGYNEQFF.

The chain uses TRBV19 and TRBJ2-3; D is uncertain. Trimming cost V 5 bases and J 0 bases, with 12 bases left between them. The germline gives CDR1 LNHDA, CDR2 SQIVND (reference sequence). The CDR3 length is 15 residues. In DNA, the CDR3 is TGTGCCAGTAGTCCCCAAGTCACTAGCACAGATACGCAGTATTTT. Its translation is CASSPQVTSTDTQYF.

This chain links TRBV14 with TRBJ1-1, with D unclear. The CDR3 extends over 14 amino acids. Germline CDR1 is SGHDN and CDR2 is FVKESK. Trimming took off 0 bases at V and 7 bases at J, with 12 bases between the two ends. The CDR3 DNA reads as TGTGCCAGCAGCCAAGATGCCGGGTCGGGTGAAGCTTTCTTT. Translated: CASSQDAGSGEAFF.

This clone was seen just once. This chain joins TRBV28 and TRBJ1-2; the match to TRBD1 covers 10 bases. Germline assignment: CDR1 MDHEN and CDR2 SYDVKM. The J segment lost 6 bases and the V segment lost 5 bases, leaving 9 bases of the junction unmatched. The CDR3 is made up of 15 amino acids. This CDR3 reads CASSTAGTGAHGYTF. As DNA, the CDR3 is TGTGCCAGCAGTACCGCCGGGACAGGGGCACATGGCTACACCTTC.

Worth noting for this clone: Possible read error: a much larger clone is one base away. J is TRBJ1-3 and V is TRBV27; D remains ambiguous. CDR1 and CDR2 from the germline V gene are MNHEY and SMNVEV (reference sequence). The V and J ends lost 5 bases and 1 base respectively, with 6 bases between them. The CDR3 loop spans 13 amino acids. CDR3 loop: CASSRGSGNTIYF. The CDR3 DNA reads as TGTGCCAGCAGTAGAGGGTCTGGAAACACCATATATTTT.

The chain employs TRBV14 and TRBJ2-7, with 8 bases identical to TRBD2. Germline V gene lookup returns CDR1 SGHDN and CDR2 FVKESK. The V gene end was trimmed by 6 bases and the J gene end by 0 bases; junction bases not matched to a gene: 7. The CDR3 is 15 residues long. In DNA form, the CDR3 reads TGTGCCAGCAGAATAAGCGGGAGAGGCTCCTACGAGCAGTACTTC. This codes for CASRISGRGSYEQYF.